This is a list of T cell receptor beta chains from one sample in a study of cytomegalovirus exposure and HLA in healthy donors. Method: immunoSEQ multiplex PCR; TCRdb's copy keeps in-frame clones and lacks some. The data contain approximately 59,000 clones, approximately 92% of them singletons. The sequenced material came from PBMCs. These receptors all come from a man between 18 and 35 years old in good health and CMV-seropositive. The CDR3 runs from the conserved cysteine through the conserved F or W. The D gene is left open where the match is weak. Clone size is given for some rows only: seen once, a few or many times, or a class if the clone is expanded.

abundance: .; d_gene: TRBD2; v_gene: TRBV9; j_gene: TRBJ2-3; CDR3nt: TGTGCCAGCAGCGTAGCCTCGGGAGGGGCAGATACGCAGTATTTT; CDR3aa: CASSVASGGADTQYF
abundance: .; d_gene: .; v_gene: TRBV2; j_gene: TRBJ1-5; CDR3nt: TGTGCCAGCAGTGAAAATTCAGGTCTTTATCAGCCCCAGCATTTT; CDR3aa: CASSENSGLYQPQHF
abundance: .; d_gene: .; v_gene: TRBV5-4; j_gene: TRBJ1-5; CDR3nt: TGTGCCAGCAGCTTTGGGGGGTCTAGCAATCAGCCCCAGCATTTT; CDR3aa: CASSFGGSSNQPQHF
abundance: .; d_gene: TRBD2; v_gene: TRBV10-3; j_gene: TRBJ2-3; CDR3nt: TGTGCCATCAACAGGGGACTAGCGGACCCTAGCACAGATACGCAGTATTTT; CDR3aa: CAINRGLADPSTDTQYF
abundance: .; d_gene: TRBD2; v_gene: TRBV10-2; j_gene: TRBJ2-1; CDR3nt: TGCGCCAGCCGGGGACTAAACAATGAGCAGTTCTTC; CDR3aa: CASRGLNNEQFF
abundance: once; d_gene: TRBD1; v_gene: TRBV27; j_gene: TRBJ1-2; CDR3nt: TGTGCCAGCAGTTTATCGCGACAGGGGGGGGTTGGCTACACCTTC; CDR3aa: CASSLSRQGGVGYTF
abundance: .; d_gene: .; v_gene: TRBV10-1; j_gene: TRBJ2-2; CDR3nt: TGCGCCAGCAGTCCGCAGGGAGGCACCGGGGAGCTGTTTTTT; CDR3aa: CASSPQGGTGELFF
abundance: .; d_gene: .; v_gene: TRBV18; j_gene: TRBJ1-5; CDR3nt: TGTGCCAGCTCACCATCCGGAGAACAGCCCCAGCATTTT; CDR3aa: CASSPSGEQPQHF
abundance: .; d_gene: .; v_gene: TRBV28; j_gene: TRBJ1-4; CDR3nt: TGTGCCAGCAGTGCCGAAAGGACAGCAGGCGGTGAAAAACTGTTTTTT; CDR3aa: CASSAERTAGGEKLFF
abundance: .; d_gene: .; v_gene: TRBV29-1; j_gene: TRBJ2-5; CDR3nt: TGCAGCGTTGATACGGGGAAGACCCAGTACTTC; CDR3aa: CSVDTGKTQYF
abundance: .; d_gene: TRBD1; v_gene: TRBV7-9; j_gene: TRBJ2-7; CDR3nt: TGTGCCAGCAGCCTGTCCGGGACAGGCGTTTACGAGCAGTACTTC; CDR3aa: CASSLSGTGVYEQYF
abundance: .; d_gene: TRBD1; v_gene: TRBV11-2; j_gene: TRBJ2-2; CDR3nt: TGTGCCAGCAGCTATTGGGGACAGGGGGCGGGTGCCACCGGGGAGCTGTTTTTT; CDR3aa: CASSYWGQGAGATGELFF
abundance: .; d_gene: TRBD1; v_gene: TRBV7-9; j_gene: TRBJ2-7; CDR3nt: TGTGCCAGCAGCCCCGGGACAGGGGGCTACGAGCAGTACTTC; CDR3aa: CASSPGTGGYEQYF
abundance: .; d_gene: .; v_gene: TRBV5-1; j_gene: TRBJ2-7; CDR3nt: TGCGCCAGCAGCTTGGGCAGGGACGAGCAGTACTTC; CDR3aa: CASSLGRDEQYF
abundance: .; d_gene: .; v_gene: TRBV14; j_gene: TRBJ2-2; CDR3nt: TGTGCCAGCAGCCAACTTAACACCGGGGAGCTGTTTTTT; CDR3aa: CASSQLNTGELFF
abundance: .; d_gene: .; v_gene: TRBV27; j_gene: TRBJ2-2; CDR3nt: TGTGCCAGCAGTTTAATGTATGGGACAACGAACACCGGGGAGCTGTTTTTT; CDR3aa: CASSLMYGTTNTGELFF
abundance: .; d_gene: .; v_gene: TRBV6-1; j_gene: TRBJ1-1; CDR3nt: TGTGCCAGCAGTCAATACACTGAAGCTTTCTTT; CDR3aa: CASSQYTEAFF
abundance: .; d_gene: .; v_gene: TRBV7-9; j_gene: TRBJ2-3; CDR3nt: TGTGCCAGCAGCTCGGGTCGGATCACAGATACGCAGTATTTT; CDR3aa: CASSSGRITDTQYF
abundance: .; d_gene: .; v_gene: TRBV5-4; j_gene: TRBJ1-1; CDR3nt: TGTGCCAGCAGCAAAAACCCGGAGCTGTCGTATGCGAACACTGAAGCTTTCTTT; CDR3aa: CASSKNPELSYANTEAFF
abundance: .; d_gene: .; v_gene: TRBV7-2; j_gene: TRBJ2-2; CDR3nt: TGTGCCAGCAGTTCGACAGTTTTCGCGAACACCGGGGAGCTGTTTTTT; CDR3aa: CASSSTVFANTGELFF
abundance: once; d_gene: .; v_gene: TRBV30; j_gene: TRBJ2-7; CDR3nt: TGTGCCTGTTCTCAGGGGACGGTAAACTACGAGCAGTACTTC; CDR3aa: CACSQGTVNYEQYF
abundance: .; d_gene: TRBD1; v_gene: TRBV4-1; j_gene: TRBJ2-7; CDR3nt: TGCGCCAGCAGCCAGGGACAGGGCCCCTCCTACGAGCAGTACTTC; CDR3aa: CASSQGQGPSYEQYF
abundance: .; d_gene: .; v_gene: TRBV5-1; j_gene: TRBJ2-3; CDR3nt: TGCGCCAGCAGCTTGGGTGCGCCCGACACAGATACGCAGTATTTT; CDR3aa: CASSLGAPDTDTQYF
abundance: .; d_gene: .; v_gene: TRBV28; j_gene: TRBJ2-5; CDR3nt: TGTGCCAGCAGTTATCTCGGACAGACCGAAGAGACCCAGTACTTC; CDR3aa: CASSYLGQTEETQYF
abundance: .; d_gene: TRBD1; v_gene: TRBV19; j_gene: TRBJ2-2; CDR3nt: TGTGCCAGTAACTTTGGGACAGACCAAAGCGCGAACACCGGGGAGCTGTTTTTT; CDR3aa: CASNFGTDQSANTGELFF
abundance: .; d_gene: .; v_gene: TRBV11-2; j_gene: TRBJ1-4; CDR3nt: TGTGCCAGCAGCCCCCTAGATAGCGATAATGAAAAACTGTTTTTT; CDR3aa: CASSPLDSDNEKLFF
abundance: .; d_gene: .; v_gene: TRBV27; j_gene: TRBJ1-1; CDR3nt: TGTGCCAGCAGTTTATTCTCCGGGTCCACTGAAGCTTTCTTT; CDR3aa: CASSLFSGSTEAFF
abundance: .; d_gene: .; v_gene: TRBV28; j_gene: TRBJ1-5; CDR3nt: TGTGCCAGCACGAGCCCGACCCGGGGGGAGCCCCAGCATTTT; CDR3aa: CASTSPTRGEPQHF
abundance: .; d_gene: .; v_gene: TRBV10-1; j_gene: TRBJ2-7; CDR3nt: TGCGCCAGCAGTGATATGGACAAATACGAGCAGTACTTC; CDR3aa: CASSDMDKYEQYF
abundance: .; d_gene: .; v_gene: TRBV27; j_gene: TRBJ2-5; CDR3nt: TGTGCCAGCAGTTTAAACGGGGACACCCTTAGAGAGACCCAGTACTTC; CDR3aa: CASSLNGDTLRETQYF
abundance: .; d_gene: .; v_gene: TRBV7-8; j_gene: TRBJ1-4; CDR3nt: TGTGCCAGCACCAAGGACAGTTATAATGAAAAACTGTTTTTT; CDR3aa: CASTKDSYNEKLFF
abundance: .; d_gene: .; v_gene: TRBV28; j_gene: TRBJ1-5; CDR3nt: TGTGCCAGCAGTTTGCGGGGGTTATATAGCAATCAGCCCCAGCATTTT; CDR3aa: CASSLRGLYSNQPQHF
abundance: .; d_gene: TRBD1; v_gene: TRBV7-9; j_gene: TRBJ2-5; CDR3nt: TGTGCCACTATGTCGGGACAGGCTTTCCAAGAGACCCAGTACTTC; CDR3aa: CATMSGQAFQETQYF
abundance: few; d_gene: TRBD1; v_gene: TRBV18; j_gene: TRBJ2-2; CDR3nt: TGTGCCAGCTCACCGGACAGGGGGTACACCGGGGAGCTGTTTTTT; CDR3aa: CASSPDRGYTGELFF
abundance: .; d_gene: TRBD2; v_gene: TRBV19; j_gene: TRBJ2-3; CDR3nt: TGTGCCAGTACCCTCGGCGGGCCACTAGCGGGAGTACCAGATACGCAGTATTTT; CDR3aa: CASTLGGPLAGVPDTQYF
abundance: .; d_gene: .; v_gene: TRBV27; j_gene: TRBJ2-7; CDR3nt: TGTGCCAGCAGTTTATTTCCTCCCAGCTCCTACGAGCAGTACTTC; CDR3aa: CASSLFPPSSYEQYF
abundance: .; d_gene: TRBD1; v_gene: TRBV6-1; j_gene: TRBJ2-5; CDR3nt: TGTGCCAGCTCGGGACAGGGGGGAGGAGAGACCCAGTACTTC; CDR3aa: CASSGQGGGETQYF
abundance: few; d_gene: TRBD2; v_gene: TRBV19; j_gene: TRBJ2-7; CDR3nt: TGTGCCAGTAGTATAGACCATAGCGGGGGCCGAGACGAGCAGTACTTC; CDR3aa: CASSIDHSGGRDEQYF
abundance: .; d_gene: .; v_gene: TRBV9; j_gene: TRBJ1-4; CDR3nt: TGTGCCAGCAGCGTAGAAGGGGAGGGAAAACTGTTTTTT; CDR3aa: CASSVEGEGKLFF
abundance: .; d_gene: TRBD1; v_gene: TRBV2; j_gene: TRBJ1-2; CDR3nt: TGTGCCAGCAGTCCGGGACAGGGCTGGTATGGCTACACCTTC; CDR3aa: CASSPGQGWYGYTF
abundance: .; d_gene: .; v_gene: TRBV29-1; j_gene: TRBJ2-5; CDR3nt: TGCAGCGTTGCCGTCCAAGAGACCCAGTACTTC; CDR3aa: CSVAVQETQYF
abundance: .; d_gene: .; v_gene: TRBV7-3; j_gene: TRBJ2-1; CDR3nt: TGTGCCAGCAGCTTAAGCGGGAATAGCAATGAGCAGTTCTTC; CDR3aa: CASSLSGNSNEQFF
abundance: .; d_gene: TRBD1; v_gene: TRBV29-1; j_gene: TRBJ1-2; CDR3nt: TGCAGCGCCGGACAGGACTATGGCTACACCTTC; CDR3aa: CSAGQDYGYTF
abundance: once; d_gene: TRBD1; v_gene: TRBV11-2; j_gene: TRBJ2-7; CDR3nt: TGTGCCAGCAGCTTAGGGCGACAGGGGGGCTACGAGCAGTACTTC; CDR3aa: CASSLGRQGGYEQYF
abundance: .; d_gene: TRBD2; v_gene: TRBV2; j_gene: TRBJ2-1; CDR3nt: TGTGCCAGCAGGAAGGGTAGCGGGGTGGTTGAGCAGTTCTTC; CDR3aa: CASRKGSGVVEQFF
abundance: .; d_gene: TRBD1; v_gene: TRBV19; j_gene: TRBJ2-3; CDR3nt: TGTGCCAGTAGTTTCGGGACAGGGGTATCAGATACGCAGTATTTT; CDR3aa: CASSFGTGVSDTQYF
abundance: .; d_gene: .; v_gene: TRBV7-3; j_gene: TRBJ2-1; CDR3nt: TGTGCCAGCAGCCCGCGCGACTTCCTGGGTAATAATGAGCAGTTCTTC; CDR3aa: CASSPRDFLGNNEQFF
abundance: .; d_gene: .; v_gene: TRBV5-4; j_gene: TRBJ1-1; CDR3nt: TGTGCCAGCAGCTTGGGAGGGGGGGCTATGTTGAACACTGAAGCTTTCTTT; CDR3aa: CASSLGGGAMLNTEAFF
abundance: once; d_gene: TRBD1; v_gene: TRBV10-3; j_gene: TRBJ2-2; CDR3nt: TGTGCCATCAGTGCCCGGACAGGGGATCGCACCGGGGAGCTGTTTTTT; CDR3aa: CAISARTGDRTGELFF
abundance: once; d_gene: .; v_gene: TRBV30; j_gene: TRBJ2-5; CDR3nt: TGTGCCTGGACGGGGAAAGAGACCCAGTACTTC; CDR3aa: CAWTGKETQYF